These 30 T cell receptor beta chains were all obtained from the same sample, sequenced in a study of CXCR3-negative and CXCR3-positive naive CD8 T cells. The study made its TRB cDNA libraries by 5' RACE, adding UMI labels. TCRdb re-analyzed the 5' RACE reads; it lists each CDR3 protein once, without DNA. This listing includes about 6,600 distinct CDR3 sequences. The sample was naive CXCR3- CD8+ T cells from blood. Subset noted: CD45RO-CCR7+CD27+CD95- naive CD8+ T cells lacking CXCR3 (TNR3-). These receptors originate from a human donor in good health. Some clones in this sample may be carry-over from other donors' samples.

The chain has TRBV20-1 and TRBJ2-1; the D call from TCRdb, TRBD2, cannot be confirmed without DNA. Germline V gives CDR1 DFQATT, CDR2 SNEGSKA (reference sequence). This CDR3 region has 14 residues. The CDR3 reads CSARGTSGNNEQFF.

CDR3 loop: CASSLISGKTDTQYF. This chain joins TRBV12-3 or TRBV12-4 and TRBJ2-3; with no DNA, the TCRdb D assignment of TRBD2 cannot be verified. This CDR3 has 15 amino acids.

This clonotype is identified as medium-sized from frequency. The chain is built from TRBV20-1 and TRBJ2-3; as DNA is missing, the TRBD1 call by TCRdb cannot be tested. The CDR3 is made up of 15 amino acids. Germline V gives CDR1 DFQATT, CDR2 SNEGSKA (reference sequence). CDR3 in amino acids: CSATRVGGGTDTQYF.

According to its frequency, this clonotype is medium-sized. J is TRBJ2-5 and V is TRBV15; TCRdb proposes TRBD1, but this gene call is untestable without DNA. Germline-derived CDR1 and CDR2 are LNHNV and YYDKDF (reference sequence). The length of the CDR3 is 14 residues. The CDR3: CATSTRDREETQYF.

This clonotype shows up as medium-sized (0.01 to 0.1%) by frequency. This chain connects TRBV15 to TRBJ2-2; TCRdb picks TRBD2, but there is no DNA to check that call. The CDR3 has 17 residues. CDR1 LNHNV and CDR2 YYDKDF come from the germline V gene (reference sequence). The CDR3 loop is CATSRDRGLIWDGELFF.

This rearrangement joins TRBV7-3 to TRBJ2-3. The CDR3 loop spans 13 amino acids. Germline V CDR1 and CDR2: SGHTA, FQGTGA. CDR3: CASSPTSTDTQYF.

The chain employs TRBV4-1 and TRBJ2-7; TCRdb names TRBD2, which stays unverified in the absence of DNA. The CDR3 spans 15 residues. Looked up from germline, CDR1 is MGHRA and CDR2 is YSYEKL. The CDR3 spells CASSPFSREGYEQYF.

This clonotype ranks as medium-sized in terms of frequency. The chain has TRBV12-3 or TRBV12-4 and TRBJ1-3; TCRdb calls TRBD1, which cannot be checked without DNA. The CDR3 has 14 amino acids. CDR3 sequence reads: CASSTGLAGNTIYF.

V and J are TRBV29-1 and TRBJ2-1; lacking DNA, the TRBD2 call made by TCRdb goes unchecked. The CDR3 runs 13 residues. Germline CDR1 is SQVTM and CDR2 is ANQGSEA. CDR3 residues: CSVLAGAGNEQFF.

The CDR3 loop is CASSLRERYTGELFF. This chain uses TRBV12-3 or TRBV12-4 with TRBJ2-2. This CDR3 has 15 residues.

J is TRBJ1-1 and V is TRBV12-5. The CDR3 is 13 amino acids. From germline, CDR1 is LGHNT and CDR2 FRNRAP. CDR3 loop: CASGGEGNTEAFF.

V usage is TRBV6-1 and J usage is TRBJ1-3. Germline V CDR1 and CDR2: MNHNS, SASEGT. The CDR3 is 14 amino acids. The CDR3 reads CASSDGVSGNTIYF.

The chain recombines TRBV4-1 with TRBJ1-2; TCRdb indicates TRBD1, and absent DNA this call remains unverified. The germline V gene encodes CDR1 MGHRA and CDR2 YSYEKL. This CDR3 comprises 16 residues. The CDR3 loop reads CASSQDPGGWGYGYTF.

Frequency places this clonotype as medium-sized. This chain connects TRBV29-1 to TRBJ1-1. The CDR3 covers 12 residues. Germline V gives CDR1 SQVTM, CDR2 ANQGSEA. The CDR3: CSAGVMNTEAFF.

This clonotype is medium-sized by frequency. This chain joins TRBV20-1 and TRBJ2-1; the D call of TRBD2 rests on TCRdb alone, since no DNA is present to check it. The CDR3 is 16 residues long. Germline V gene lookup returns CDR1 DFQATT and CDR2 SNEGSKA (reference sequence). The chain's CDR3 is CSAREKRSGSHNEQFF.

Frequency places this clonotype as medium-sized (0.01 to 0.1%). V is TRBV10-3 and J is TRBJ2-7; without DNA, the TCRdb call of TRBD2 cannot be checked. Looked up from germline, CDR1 is ENHRY and CDR2 is SYGVKD. The CDR3 runs 15 residues. The CDR3 here is CAISGLAEPSYEQYF.

This chain connects TRBV3-1 to TRBJ1-1. This CDR3 has 15 amino acids. Germline V gives CDR1 LGHDT, CDR2 YNNKEL (reference sequence). CDR3 sequence reads: CASSQDRALNTEAFF.

This clonotype ranks as medium-sized in terms of frequency. The J gene is TRBJ2-1, the V gene TRBV2. This CDR3 contains 14 residues. The germline V gene has CDR1 SNHLY and CDR2 FYNNEI. CDR3 amino acids: CASIITDGSGEQFF. The whole variable domain, filled in from reference TRBV2 and TRBJ2-1, reads EPEVTQTPSHQVTQMGQEVILRCVPISNHLYFYWYRQILGQKVEFLVSFYNNEISEKSEIFDDQFSVERPDGSNFTLKIRSTKLEDSAMYFCASIITDGSGEQFFGPGTRLTVL.

This chain links TRBV4-1 with TRBJ1-6. This CDR3 has 15 amino acids. Per the germline V gene, CDR1 is MGHRA and CDR2 is YSYEKL. CDR3 loop: CASSQVQVGNSPLHF.

The V and J genes are TRBV7-9 and TRBJ2-1; TCRdb gives TRBD1 as the D gene, but with no DNA this cannot be confirmed. In germline, CDR1 is SEHNR, CDR2 FQNEAQ (reference sequence). This CDR3 region has 13 residues. The chain's CDR3 is CASSYPGRHEQFF.

Measured by frequency, this clonotype is medium-sized (0.01 to 0.1%). The rearrangement uses TRBV12-3 or TRBV12-4 and TRBJ1-4; TCRdb calls TRBD1, which cannot be checked without DNA. The CDR3 covers 14 residues. CDR3 loop: CASTAEGAEEKLFF.

The gene calls are TRBV5-1 and TRBJ2-5. CDR1 is SGHRS and CDR2 is YFSETQ in the germline V gene. This CDR3 is built from 15 residues. This chain's CDR3 is CASSPDGLGQETQYF.

V and J are TRBV27 and TRBJ2-7; no DNA is available, so the TRBD1 call from TCRdb remains unchecked. CDR1 is MNHEY and CDR2 is SMNVEV in the germline V gene (reference sequence). CDR3 length equals 13 residues. The CDR3: CASSLGRAYEQYF.

The chain couples TRBV12-3 or TRBV12-4 to TRBJ2-1. This CDR3 is built from 13 residues. CDR3 loop: CASTEATSLEQFF.

The genes are TRBV29-1 and TRBJ2-1; the TCRdb D gene call, TRBD2, has no DNA to confirm it. The CDR3 is 13 amino acids. Germline CDR1 SQVTM, CDR2 ANQGSEA. Here the CDR3 reads CSVEGAGEGEQFF.

This clonotype ranks as medium-sized in terms of frequency. This chain links TRBV29-1 with TRBJ1-4; TCRdb's D call, TRBD1, is unchecked because there is no DNA. The CDR3 has 13 residues. From germline, CDR1 is SQVTM and CDR2 ANQGSEA. Here the CDR3 reads CSVPGLSNEKLFF.

The chain recombines TRBV28 with TRBJ2-1; the TRBD2 assignment by TCRdb is unverifiable without DNA. Looked up from germline, CDR1 is MDHEN and CDR2 is SYDVKM. The CDR3 spans 14 residues. The CDR3 loop reads CASSSLAGEIEQFF.

This clonotype is labeled medium-sized based on frequency. The chain couples TRBV29-1 to TRBJ1-2. Germline V CDR1 and CDR2: SQVTM, ANQGSEA. The CDR3 contains 13 residues. CDR3 sequence: CSVESTDAAYYTF.

Considering frequency, this clonotype is medium-sized. This sequence joins TRBV29-1 and TRBJ2-1; TCRdb's assignment of TRBD2 cannot be checked, as there is no DNA. This CDR3 has 14 residues. Germline V gene data show CDR1 as SQVTM and CDR2 as ANQGSEA. The CDR3 loop is CSVEGTSGDNEQFF.

This clonotype is identified as medium-sized from frequency. This chain links TRBV20-1 with TRBJ2-6; TCRdb gives TRBD2 as the D gene, but with no DNA this cannot be confirmed. Germline loops: CDR1 DFQATT, CDR2 SNEGSKA (reference sequence). The CDR3 length is 17 residues. This chain's CDR3 is CSARLIAGVSSANVLTF.